This T cell receptor beta chain is drawn from a study of T cells in Graves' hyperthyroidism and ophthalmopathy. The V gene's germline CDR1 is SEHNR and CDR2 FQNEAQ (reference sequence). The CDR3 covers 12 residues. Using RNA transcripts as the source, TCR beta CDR3 regions were amplified. RT-PCR in the first round (using the HTBI primer set) targeted the TCR CDR3. Each CDR3 protein is one row after TCRdb ran MiXCR on the multiplex PCR reads. This table has roughly 740,000 distinct CDR3 sequences, approximately 16% appearing once. Findings and limits, study-wide: Blood also held most thyroid clonotypes expanded beyond 0.001. In simple terms, a model built on 13 V-J features told ophthalmopathy apart from stable hyperthyroidism.

Concerning this clonotype itself: Its specificity is not known.

The sequenced sample consisted of blood. This chain joins TRBV7-9 and TRBJ2-2, with D perhaps TRBD2 (5 bases). This clonotype was obtained from a man aged 18 to 30 with Graves' hyperthyroidism. DNA of the CDR3: TGTGCTACAGCGGTAAAGGCCGGGGAGCTGTTTTTT. Its protein is CATAVKAGELFF.